This T cell receptor beta chain comes out of a study of T cell changes during pregnancy in multiple sclerosis. The assay was immunoSEQ multiplex PCR, and TCRdb's table has in-frame clones only and misses some. The sample holds around 52,000 clones; 92% are singletons and the top ten take about 0.15%. Trimming shortened V by 0 bases and J by 0 bases, and 7 bases separated the two germline ends. Germline CDR1 and CDR2: MNHEY and SVGAGI. This CDR3 has 15 amino acids. Sequences were derived from CD4+ T cells from peripheral blood mononuclear cells, sampled after pregnancy. This chain links TRBV6-5 with TRBJ2-3; D is unclear. The TCR sequence derives from a female donor in good health, enrolled as a control in a pregnancy study. CDR3 loop: CASSYSFSSTDTQYF. CDR3 sequence (DNA): TGTGCCAGCAGTTACTCGTTCTCTAGCACAGATACGCAGTATTTT.